The clone carrying this T cell receptor (beta chain) was detected only a few times. The antigen is undetermined. Amplification targeted TCR beta CDR3 regions from RNA transcripts. Carried out on the TCR CDR3, a first-round RT-PCR used the HTBI primer set. One entry per CDR3 protein, called by TCRdb with MiXCR from the multiplex PCR reads. The sample carries under 650,000 distinct CDR3 sequences, 16% recorded once. The CDR3 loop spans 13 amino acids. Germline CDR1 and CDR2: LGHNA and YNFKEQ. Trimming pared 4 bases from V and 1 base from J, leaving 7 bases between. In making diagnoses, clinical symptoms, serum thyroxine and TRAb, thyroid ultrasound and orbital computed tomography were all used. Fresh peripheral blood, more than 8 ml of it, supplied the PBMCs. The sample is drawn from a study of T cells in Graves' hyperthyroidism and ophthalmopathy. Study as a whole: Peripheral blood was collected at initial diagnosis, before any treatment.

Findings of the study overall: In validation, the model predicted ophthalmopathy. These predictions came a median about 6.5 months before onset.

The material sequenced was blood. The receptor's source is a woman in her twenties or thirties with Graves' hyperthyroidism. V is TRBV4-2 and J is TRBJ1-1, with D hard to call. The CDR3 DNA sequence: TGTGCCAGCAGCCGGTTTGCGAACACTGAAGCTTTCTTT. It specifies CASSRFANTEAFF.